The present T cell receptor (beta chain) was sequenced within a study of PD-L1 blockade in urothelial cancer. On the study more broadly: Analyses were performed on blood at 3 weeks after treatment start (the second dose) and at 6 weeks.

Time point here: peripheral blood 6 weeks after treatment start. Using immunoSEQ multiplex PCR, the repertoire was profiled, and TCRdb retains in-frame clones only, with some absent. The sample lists 48,000 or so clones; approximately 80% were seen once. The CDR3 is 16 residues long. Germline lookup yields CDR1 LNHDA and CDR2 SQIVND (reference sequence). The V gene end was trimmed by 7 bases and the J gene end by 0 bases; junction bases not matched to a gene: 5. Sequenced material: PBMCs, taken around atezolizumab (anti-PD-L1) treatment. The receptor was derived from a man in his 70s with urothelial cancer. The chain combines TRBV19 with TRBJ2-6, with 8 positions matching TRBD2. The CDR3 DNA sequence: TGTGCCAGTAAACTAGCGGCAACCTCTGGGGCCAACGTCCTGACTTTC. It translates to CASKLAATSGANVLTF. Using reference TRBV19 and TRBJ2-6 for the parts outside the CDR3, the full variable domain is DGGITQSPKYLFRKEGQNVTLSCEQNLNHDAMYWYRQDPGQGLRLIYYSQIVNDFQKGDIAEGYSVSREKKESFPLTVTSAQKNPTAFYLCASKLAATSGANVLTFGAGSRLTVL.